A single sample gave rise to the 3 T cell receptor beta chains below, sequenced in a study of cytomegalovirus exposure and HLA in healthy donors. The PCR had 60 Vbeta and 13 Jbeta primers. Generated by immunoSEQ multiplex PCR, the TCRdb table keeps only in-frame clones and is missing some. The sample lists fewer than 200,000 clones, about four fifths occurring once. The sample was PBMCs. Source of these receptors: a male donor in good health and CMV-seropositive.

In regard to this clone: With a far larger clone one base away, a read error is the likely cause. The V call is TRBV5-6, the J call TRBJ2-5; 9 bases are shared with TRBD2. In germline, CDR1 is SGHDT, CDR2 YYEEEE. V gave up 0 bases and J gave up 3 bases; unmatched junction bases: 12. This CDR3 is 18 amino acids long. The CDR3 nucleotides are TGTGCCAGCAGCTTGGCTCGCCTAGCGGGGAATGGCAAAGAGACCCAGTACTTC. Its translation: CASSLARLAGNGKETQYF.

The V gene is TRBV29-1, the J gene TRBJ2-5, with TRBD1 matching 7 bases. The J call may be in error: the DNA end matches TRBJ2-7 better. This CDR3 spans 12 amino acids. Germline CDR1 is SQVTM and CDR2 is ANQGSEA. CDR3 bases: TGCAGCGCTTGGGACAGAGCCTACGAGCAGTACTTC. Its protein is CSAWDRAYEQYF.

This chain connects TRBV30 to TRBJ1-3; possible D gene TRBD1, 5 bases. This CDR3 contains 16 residues. The V end lost 3 bases, the J end lost 0 bases, and 15 bases lay between the germline ends. CDR1 and CDR2 from the germline V gene are GTSNPN and SVGIG (reference sequence). CDR3 bases: TGTGCCTGGAGCGCAAAGGGAAGGGGCTCTGGAAACACCATATATTTT. Residues: CAWSAKGRGSGNTIYF.